Sequencing of this T cell receptor beta chain was carried out in a study of T cell responses to AZD1222 COVID-19 vaccine. Data came from immunoSEQ multiplex PCR; TCRdb stores just in-frame clones and leaves some out. Among tens of thousands of clones listed, approximately 90% were seen once. With regard to this clone: Antigen unknown.

Study-wide results and limits: The number of AZD1222 recipients seropositive at baseline was only five or six.

The CDR3 has 17 residues. The V gene lost 4 bases and the J gene lost 1 base, with 20 bases spanning the gap. Per the germline V gene, CDR1 is SGDLS and CDR2 is YYNGEE. Sequencing used peripheral blood, obtained on day 0 of MenACWY control vaccination. The clonotype was recovered from an adult in good health. The chain joins TRBV9 to TRBJ1-1; possibly TRBD1 for D (5 bases). The CDR3 is CASSPPGSRAKNTEAFF. The CDR3, as DNA: TGTGCCAGCAGCCCACCAGGGTCTCGGGCCAAGAACACTGAAGCTTTCTTT.